The source of this T cell receptor beta chain is a study of blood T cell repertoires in COVID-19. Study in general: From the United States, Italy and Spain came samples of acute and convalescent COVID-19. Sources were T cells, B-cell-depleted T cells, or PBMCs; the material itself was cDNA or gDNA.

Assay used: immunoSEQ multiplex PCR; TCRdb lists only in-frame clones, some missing. Of about 170,000 clones listed, roughly 87% are singletons. The CDR3 runs to 13 residues. Trimming removed 2 bases at V and 5 bases at J, with 10 bases between. Those who participated ranged in age from about 18 to 89 years and resided in about two dozen US areas. This TCR derives from a human donor with acute COVID-19. The donor label of this sample is uncertain. V usage is TRBV12-3 or TRBV12-4 and J usage is TRBJ2-7, with a possible D match to TRBD1 (6 bases). Sequenced: PBMCs or T cells enriched from blood (not recorded which). The CDR3 DNA is TGTGCCAGCAGTTTAAGGGGGAGAGACGAGCAGTACTTC. Translated, it gives CASSLRGRDEQYF.